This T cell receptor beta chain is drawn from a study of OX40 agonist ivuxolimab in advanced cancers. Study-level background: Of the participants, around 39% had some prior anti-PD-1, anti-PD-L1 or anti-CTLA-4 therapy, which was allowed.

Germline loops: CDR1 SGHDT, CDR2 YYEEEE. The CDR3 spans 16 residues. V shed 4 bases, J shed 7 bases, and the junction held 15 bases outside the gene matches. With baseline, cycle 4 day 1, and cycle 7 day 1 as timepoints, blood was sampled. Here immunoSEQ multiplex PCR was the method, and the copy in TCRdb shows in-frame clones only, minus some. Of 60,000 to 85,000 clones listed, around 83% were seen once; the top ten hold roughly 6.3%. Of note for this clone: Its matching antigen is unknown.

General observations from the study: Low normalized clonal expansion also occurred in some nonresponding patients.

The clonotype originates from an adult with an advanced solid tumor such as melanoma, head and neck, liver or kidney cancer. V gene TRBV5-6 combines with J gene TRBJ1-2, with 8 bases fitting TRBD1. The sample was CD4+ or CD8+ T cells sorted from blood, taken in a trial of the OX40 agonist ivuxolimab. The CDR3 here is CASSTQTTGGSSGYTF. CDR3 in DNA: TGTGCCAGCAGCACCCAAACCACAGGGGGGAGTAGTGGCTACACCTTC.